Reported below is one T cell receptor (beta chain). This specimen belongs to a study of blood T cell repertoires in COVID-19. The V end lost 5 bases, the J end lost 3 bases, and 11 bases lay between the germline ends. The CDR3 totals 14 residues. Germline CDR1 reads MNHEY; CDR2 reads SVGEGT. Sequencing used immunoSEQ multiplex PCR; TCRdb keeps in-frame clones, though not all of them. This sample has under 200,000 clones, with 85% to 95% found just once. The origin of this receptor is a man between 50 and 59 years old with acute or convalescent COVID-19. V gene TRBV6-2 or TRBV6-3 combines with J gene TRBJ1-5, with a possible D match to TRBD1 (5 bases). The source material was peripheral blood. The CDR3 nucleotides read TGTGCCAGCAGTCGTCGACAGTACAATCAGCCCCAGCATTTT. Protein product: CASSRRQYNQPQHF.